Shown below are 15 T cell receptor beta chains from a single sample sequenced in a study of T cells of healthy individuals. TCRdb itself ran the 5' RACE reads through MiXCR, one entry per CDR3 protein. Of some 82,000 distinct CDR3 sequences in the sample, 4% to 5.5% were seen once. The source is a female donor in good health.

Ten or more counts support this clonotype. J is TRBJ2-7 and V is TRBV7-9, with 11 positions matching TRBD1. CDR1 and CDR2 (germline): SEHNR, FQNEAQ (reference sequence). With 4 bases clipped from V and 0 bases from J, the junction kept 11 bases outside the gene matches. CDR3 length equals 18 residues. CDR3 nucleotides: TGTGCCAGCAGCTCATCCCGTGGACAGGGGGCAAGCTCCTACGAGCAGTACTTC. As protein: CASSSSRGQGASSYEQYF.

This chain links TRBV4-1 with TRBJ1-2, with D unclear. The CDR3 is 15 amino acids. V was trimmed by 1 base and J by 7 bases, leaving 16 bases between them. Germline values: CDR1 MGHRA, CDR2 YSYEKL. The CDR3 region is CASSQGSRILGGYTF. Written as DNA, the CDR3 is TGCGCCAGCAGCCAAGGGTCAAGGATCCTAGGTGGCTACACCTTC.

This clonotype was counted at least ten times. The chain joins TRBV5-1 to TRBJ2-5; the match to TRBD1 covers 7 bases. Unmatched junction bases numbered 5, after V lost 0 bases and J lost 0 bases. Germline V lookup: CDR1 SGHRS, CDR2 YFSETQ. The CDR3 runs to 16 residues. Written as DNA, the CDR3 is TGCGCCAGCAGCTTGGTAACAGGGGTGAACCAAGAGACCCAGTACTTC. Translating gives CASSLVTGVNQETQYF.

This clonotype was detected only a few times. CDR3 protein: CASSSSSYNEQFF. DNA of the CDR3: TGTGCCAGCAGCTCCAGCTCCTACAATGAGCAGTTCTTC. V is TRBV7-2 and J is TRBJ2-1; the D is unclear. CDR3 length: 13 residues. V was clipped by 4 bases and J by 0 bases, with 4 bases between them. Germline lookup yields CDR1 SGHTA and CDR2 FQGNSA.

This clonotype was seen ten or more times. V gene TRBV6-5 combines with J gene TRBJ1-6; D gene unclear. Trimming shortened V by 2 bases and J by 5 bases, and 13 bases separated the two germline ends. The germline CDR1 and CDR2 sequences are MNHEY and SVGAGI. There are 16 residues in the CDR3. The chain's CDR3 is CASSYVGQTNNSPLHF. The CDR3 coding sequence is TGTGCCAGCAGTTACGTAGGCCAAACGAATAATTCACCCCTCCACTTT.

This clonotype was detected ten times or more. The chain employs TRBV7-2 and TRBJ2-6, with D unclear. The CDR3 sequence is 17 residues long. CDR1 is SGHTA, CDR2 FQGNSA, per germline. V lost 1 base, J lost 0 bases, and 10 bases lay in between. CDR3 DNA sequence: TGTGCCAGCAGCTTAGGCATCCTGAGCTCTGGGGCCAACGTCCTGACTTTC. This translates into CASSLGILSSGANVLTF.

The chain is built from TRBV30 and TRBJ2-1; TRBD2 matches 7 bases. Trimming cost V 3 bases and J 0 bases; bases outside gene matches: 2. The CDR3 sequence is 14 residues long. Germline-derived CDR1 and CDR2 are GTSNPN and SVGIG (reference sequence). The CDR3 coding sequence is TGTGCCTGGAGCAGCGGGGTCTCCTACAATGAGCAGTTCTTC. Encoded protein: CAWSSGVSYNEQFF.

This clonotype was picked up many times. The V gene is TRBV12-3 or TRBV12-4, the J gene TRBJ2-7; tentative D call: TRBD2 (5 bases). Trimming pared 5 bases from V and 7 bases from J, leaving 15 bases between. The CDR3 is made up of 13 amino acids. Written as DNA, the CDR3 is TGTGCCAGCAGTAGAAGAGGGAAGGGTGAGCAGTACTTC. It is translated as CASSRRGKGEQYF.

Many counts were recorded for this clonotype. The chain combines TRBV13 with TRBJ2-5, with 8 bases that match TRBD2. V lost 0 bases and J lost 5; bases outside the gene matches: 8. The CDR3 consists of 16 residues. Germline lookup yields CDR1 PRHDT and CDR2 FYEKMQ (reference sequence). CDR3 loop: CASSLGRGGDGETQYF. In nucleotides, the CDR3 is TGTGCCAGCAGCTTAGGCCGGGGGGGTGATGGTGAGACCCAGTACTTC. The variable domain in full, with the rest retrieved from reference TRBV13 and TRBJ2-5, is AAGVIQSPRHLIKEKRETATLKCYPIPRHDTVYWYQQGPGQDPQFLISFYEKMQSDKGSIPDRFSAQQFSDYHSELNMSSLELGDSALYFCASSLGRGGDGETQYFGPGTRLLVL.

This clonotype showed up just a few times. The CDR3 DNA follows: TGTGCCAGCAACCCGCTGGGGGCAGGGCATCTCTATGGCTACACCTTC. It is translated as CASNPLGAGHLYGYTF. The rearrangement links TRBV6-1 to TRBJ1-2, with D possibly TRBD1 on 6 matching bases. CDR3 size: 16 residues. CDR1 is MNHNS, CDR2 SASEGT, per germline. V was clipped by 7 bases and J by 4 bases, with 22 bases between them.

This clonotype was recorded at least ten times. The gene calls are TRBV28 and TRBJ2-5; D possibly matches TRBD1 or TRBD2 (6 bases each). Trimming took 3 bases from V and 0 from J, leaving 8 bases between them. CDR3 length: 14 residues. Germline CDR1 and CDR2: MDHEN and SYDVKM. DNA for the CDR3: TGTGCCAGCAGTTTCGGGGGCGACCAAGAGACCCAGTACTTC. It yields the protein CASSFGGDQETQYF.

This clonotype has more than one count but fewer than ten. This chain links TRBV12-3 or TRBV12-4 with TRBJ1-2; no clear D gene. This CDR3 is built from 14 residues. The V gene lost 0 bases and the J gene lost 8 bases, with 13 bases spanning the gap. The CDR3 DNA follows: TGTGCCAGCAGTTTAGCGGGTCACCTTTCGGGCTACACCTTC. Residues: CASSLAGHLSGYTF.

This clonotype has at least ten counts. The genes are TRBV14 and TRBJ2-2; D gene ambiguous. This CDR3 is built from 16 residues. The germline gives CDR1 SGHDN, CDR2 FVKESK. V was trimmed by 5 bases and J by 6 bases, leaving 19 bases between them. Here the CDR3 DNA reads TGTGCCAGCAGCACTTCGACCCACAGCCTTCCCGGGGAGCTGTTTTTT. Translated, it gives CASSTSTHSLPGELFF.

This clonotype has only a few counts. V and J are TRBV24-1 and TRBJ2-1, with D possibly being TRBD2 (6 bases). The V end lost 4 bases, the J end lost 2 bases, and 14 bases lay between the germline ends. The germline V gene has CDR1 KGHDR and CDR2 SFDVKD. The CDR3 runs 16 residues. The CDR3 bases are TGTGCCACCAGTGACTCGGGACTTGCCCCCTACAATGAGCAGTTCTTC. Residues: CATSDSGLAPYNEQFF.

This clonotype has at least ten counts. The CDR3 DNA reads as TGTGCCATCAGTGATCGCACAGATACGCAGTATTTT. Translating gives CAISDRTDTQYF. This chain uses TRBV10-3 with TRBJ2-3; D remains unclear. CDR3 size: 12 residues. Trimming took off 3 bases at V and 1 base at J, with 2 bases between the two ends. Germline loops: CDR1 ENHRY, CDR2 SYGVKD.